The next 20 T cell receptor beta chains were all read from a single sample in a study of breast tumors, draining lymph nodes, adjacent tissues. The lymph nodes were axillary draining lymph nodes from breast cancer patients. TCRdb reprocessed the multiplex PCR reads via MiXCR and lists one record per CDR3 protein. The repertoire includes approximately 210,000 distinct CDR3 sequences, roughly 30% of them detected once, and just over 1.4% sits in the top ten. Sequencing was performed on axillary lymph node tissue. These receptors all come from a female donor with breast cancer. Some clones in this sample may be carry-over from other donors' samples.

This clonotype was seen at least ten times. The rearrangement joins TRBV5-5 to TRBJ2-5; the D gene is possibly TRBD2 (6 bases). This CDR3 contains 17 residues. The germline CDR1 and CDR2 sequences are SGHKS and YYEKEE (reference sequence). V lost 6 bases to trimming and J lost 1 base, with 22 bases between them. For the CDR3, the DNA is TGTGCCAGCAACCCCGGGGTGGGACTCGCATCCCAAGAGACCCAGTACTTC. This gives the protein CASNPGVGLASQETQYF.

This clonotype was seen repeatedly, ten times or more. The V call is TRBV5-1, the J call TRBJ2-2; 7 positions agree with TRBD2. This CDR3 is 16 amino acids long. With V trimmed by 0 bases and J by 1 base, 3 bases remained unmatched. CDR1 is SGHRS and CDR2 is YFSETQ in the germline V gene. The CDR3 spells CASSLALAENTGELFF. CDR3 in DNA: TGCGCCAGCAGCTTGGCCCTAGCGGAGAACACCGGGGAGCTGTTTTTT. The full variable domain, its missing parts supplied by reference TRBV5-1 and TRBJ2-2, is KAGVTQTPRYLIKTRGQQVTLSCSPISGHRSVSWYQQTPGQGLQFLFEYFSETQRNKGNFPGRFSGRQFSNSRSEMNVSTLELGDSALYLCASSLALAENTGELFFGEGSRLTVL.

This clonotype showed up many times. The J gene is TRBJ2-1, the V gene TRBV5-1; D is undetermined. Trimming pared 0 bases from V and 10 bases from J, leaving 11 bases between. The CDR3 runs to 13 residues. Per germline, CDR1 SGHRS and CDR2 YFSETQ. CDR3 in amino acids: CASSLEAQYEQFF. The CDR3 DNA reads as TGCGCCAGCAGCTTGGAGGCGCAATACGAGCAGTTCTTC.

This clonotype was counted many times. CDR3 DNA sequence: TGTGCCAGTAGTATAGAGGTCTTGACCCGGCGAGGCTACACCTTC. Its protein product is CASSIEVLTRRGYTF. The rearrangement uses TRBV19 and TRBJ1-2; no clear D gene. Germline CDR1 and CDR2: LNHDA and SQIVND (reference sequence). V was shortened by 0 bases and J by 8 bases, with 16 bases between the two germline ends. This CDR3 has 15 residues.

This chain joins TRBV19 and TRBJ1-5; D remains unclear. Trimming stripped 3 bases from V and 8 bases from J, with 20 bases between. CDR1 and CDR2 (germline): LNHDA, SQIVND (reference sequence). The CDR3 has 16 amino acids. CDR3 sequence: CASSIRTSGRDEPQHF. DNA of the CDR3: TGTGCCAGTAGTATTAGAACTAGCGGGAGGGATGAGCCCCAGCATTTT.

This clonotype came up many times. Since a much larger clone is just one base distant, this may be a read error. The chain couples TRBV20-1 to TRBJ2-7, with TRBD2 identical over 8 bases. CDR1 is DFQATT, CDR2 SNEGSKA, per germline (reference sequence). The V gene end was trimmed by 5 bases and the J gene end by 5 bases; junction bases not matched to a gene: 14. This CDR3 is 15 amino acids long. The CDR3 is CSAAHGTRSTDEQYF. The CDR3, as DNA: TGCAGTGCTGCGCATGGGACTAGGAGTACCGACGAGCAGTACTTC.

This clonotype was observed at least ten times. The V and J genes are TRBV5-1 and TRBJ2-4, with TRBD1 identical over 12 bases. From germline, CDR1 is SGHRS and CDR2 YFSETQ. With V trimmed by 4 bases and J by 6 bases, 11 bases remained unmatched. The CDR3 has 17 amino acids. CDR3 protein: CASSENRDRGRANIQYF. CDR3 sequence (DNA): TGCGCCAGCAGCGAAAACCGGGACAGGGGGCGCGCAAACATTCAGTACTTC.

This clonotype was seen ten or more times. The chain carries TRBV7-3 and TRBJ2-2; no clear D. The CDR3 has 13 amino acids. Germline V gives CDR1 SGHTA, CDR2 FQGTGA. The V end was cut by 4 bases, the J end by 6 bases, with 9 bases between. CDR3 in DNA: TGTGCCAGCAGCTGGTCCAGTGCCGGGGAGCTGTTTTTT. It is translated as CASSWSSAGELFF.

Concerning this clonotype itself: A much more abundant neighbour one base away suggests this may be a read error. Given the absence of the conserved phenylalanine or tryptophan at the CDR3 end, a read error is likely. The V call is TRBV19, the J call TRBJ2-1; 10 positions agree with TRBD2. The CDR3 sequence is 16 residues long. Germline V gene sequence: CDR1 LNHDA, CDR2 SQIVND (reference sequence). The ends lost 4 bases at V and 7 bases at J; junction bases unmatched: 10. This CDR3 reads CASSRGSGRAFNEQFS. CDR3 bases: TGTGCCAGTAGTAGGGGAAGCGGGAGGGCCTTTAATGAGCAGTTCTCC.

Many counts were recorded for this clonotype. The V gene is TRBV20-1, the J gene TRBJ1-5, with 9 bases lining up with TRBD1. In germline, CDR1 is DFQATT, CDR2 SNEGSKA (reference sequence). V shed 4 bases and J 7 bases; nucleotides not matched to a gene: 8. The CDR3 sequence is 14 residues long. The chain's CDR3 is CSAMDRGTGQPQHF. DNA for the CDR3: TGCAGTGCTATGGACAGGGGCACCGGACAGCCCCAGCATTTT.

This chain joins TRBV20-1 and TRBJ1-5, with TRBD1 as a possible D gene (5 bases). CDR3 length equals 12 residues. Trimming cost V 4 bases and J 5 bases, with 9 bases left between them. Germline V gives CDR1 DFQATT, CDR2 SNEGSKA (reference sequence). CDR3 DNA: TGCAGTGCTATAGGGGCAGATCAGCCCCAGCATTTT. Amino acids: CSAIGADQPQHF.

As concerns this clonotype: Given the absence of the conserved phenylalanine or tryptophan at the CDR3 end, a read error is likely. The V and J genes are TRBV24-1 and TRBJ2-7; a weak D match, TRBD2 (6 bases). The CDR3 has 15 amino acids. Germline V CDR1 and CDR2: KGHDR, SFDVKD. CDR3 amino acids: CASSTTGDGYYEQYS. Here the CDR3 DNA reads TGTGCCAGCAGTACGACGGGGGATGGGTACTACGAGCAGTACTCC.

V is TRBV7-3 and J is TRBJ2-7, with 9 bases fitting TRBD2. Germline V lookup: CDR1 SGHTA, CDR2 FQGTGA. This CDR3 region has 15 residues. V was clipped by 5 bases and J by 3 bases; unmatched bases: 8. CDR3 in amino acids: CASSGRTSANYEQYF. CDR3 bases: TGTGCCAGCAGCGGGAGGACTAGCGCTAACTACGAGCAGTACTTC.

As to this clonotype: One end of the junction varies from germline; a read error may be responsible. The chain combines TRBV5-1 with TRBJ2-1, with D perhaps TRBD2 (6 bases). The CDR3 length is 13 residues. Germline-derived CDR1 and CDR2 are SGHRS and YFSETQ. The CDR3 spells CASSLAGGNDQFF. DNA for the CDR3: TGCGCCAGCAGCTTGGCCGGAGGGAATGACCAGTTCTTC.

This clonotype has a count of ten or more. The V call is TRBV12-3 or TRBV12-4, the J call TRBJ2-1; 10 positions match TRBD2. This CDR3 comprises 15 residues. The junction had 8 bases not matched to a gene; V was cut back by 2 bases and J by 10 bases. CDR3 DNA: TGTGCCAGCAGTTTACCCAGCGGGAGGGTGGAGGAGCAGTTCTTC. Translating it yields CASSLPSGRVEEQFF.

In this sample, this clonotype turned up a few times. This sequence joins TRBV11-2 and TRBJ2-2, with 12 bases identical to TRBD2. V shed 11 bases and J 7 bases; nucleotides not matched to a gene: 11. Germline values: CDR1 SGHAT, CDR2 FQNNGV. CDR3 length: 15 amino acids. The CDR3 loop reads CAGKRTSGAFGELFF. The CDR3 bases are TGTGCCGGCAAGAGGACTAGCGGGGCGTTCGGGGAGCTGTTTTTT.

The rearrangement joins TRBV5-1 to TRBJ1-4; D may be TRBD1 (5 bases). Trimming left V 0 bases short and J 7 bases short, with 19 bases between. The CDR3 loop spans 17 amino acids. CDR1 SGHRS and CDR2 YFSETQ come from the germline V gene. The CDR3 here is CASSLEWAPVGGEKLFF. The CDR3 DNA reads as TGCGCCAGCAGCTTGGAATGGGCTCCAGTTGGGGGTGAAAAACTGTTTTTT.

About this clonotype: Germline and junction disagree at one end, which may indicate a read error. The V call is TRBV5-1, the J call TRBJ1-1, with unresolved D. In germline, CDR1 is SGHRS, CDR2 YFSETQ. CDR3 length: 13 amino acids. CDR3 protein: CASSLASGTDAFF. The CDR3 nucleotides are TGCGCCAGCAGCTTGGCCAGCGGCACTGACGCTTTCTTT.

This clonotype was picked up many times. The chain is built from TRBV7-9 and TRBJ2-7; D unclear. V was pared by 7 bases and J by 4 bases, with 14 bases between. Germline assignment: CDR1 SEHNR and CDR2 FQNEAQ (reference sequence). CDR3 size: 13 residues. CDR3 coding DNA: TGTGCCAGCACCTCCCGCTCCGGATACGAGCAGTACTTC. Its translation is CASTSRSGYEQYF. Together with reference TRBV7-9 and TRBJ2-7, the CDR3 gives the full variable domain: DTGVSQNPRHKITKRGQNVTFRCDPISEHNRLYWYRQTLGQGPEFLTYFQNEAQLEKSRLLSDRFSAERPKGSFSTLEIQRTEQGDSAMYLCASTSRSGYEQYFGPGTRLTVT.

This clonotype turned up a few times. This rearrangement joins TRBV29-1 to TRBJ1-1, with a weak D call TRBD1 (6 bases). Trimming removed 2 bases from V and 0 bases from J, with 13 bases in between. Germline CDR1 and CDR2: SQVTM and ANQGSEA. The CDR3 has 15 amino acids. For the CDR3, the DNA is TGCAGCGTTGAACGCGGGACATCAGTGAACACTGAAGCTTTCTTT. This encodes CSVERGTSVNTEAFF.